The present entry profiles one TCR beta chain with its context. What it binds is not known. These data come from a study of shared clonotypes between healthy human individuals. Study in general: Three men and two women, aged 18 to 49, were donors.

Germline V gene lookup returns CDR1 SEHNR and CDR2 FQNEAQ (reference sequence). V lost 4 bases to trimming and J lost 2 bases, with 8 bases between them. The CDR3 is 13 amino acids. Points from the study as a whole: It was expected that sequencing depth would affect clonotype sharing among donors.

CD45RO-negative, CCR7-positively selected cells formed the naive CD8 fraction, excluding terminally differentiated effector memory CD45RA+ cells. The data were produced by immunoSEQ multiplex PCR, yet TCRdb's version contains in-frame clones alone and is incomplete. Of some 2,100,000 clones detected, about 93% appear once; the ten largest clones hold 1.7%. The V and J genes are TRBV7-9 and TRBJ2-5; D is unresolved. This TCR came from a man between 18 and 35 years old in good health. Some clones in this sample may be carry-over from other donors' samples. What was sequenced was naive CD8+ T cells from PBMCs. CDR3 DNA sequence: TGTGCCAGCAGCTGGGCGGTTCAAGAGACCCAGTACTTC. This sequence encodes CASSWAVQETQYF.